This T cell receptor (beta chain) appears in the sequencing data of a study of blood T cells in healthy people across ages. Next came a second PCR, run for about 6 to 11 cycles, which used a sample-barcoded 5' primer along with a J-beta primer mix. TCRdb called the 5' RACE reads again in MiXCR, with one record for every CDR3 protein. The sample contains more than 650,000 distinct CDR3 sequences, 40% to 65% of which appear only once. The sample holds one count of this clonotype. The antigen remains unidentified. Study findings and constraints: TCR beta diversity, measured per million T cells, fell in a roughly linear way with age.

The CDR3 covers 15 residues. With V trimmed by 6 bases and J by 7 bases, 11 bases remained unmatched. Germline CDR1 is MNHEY and CDR2 is SVGAGI. This chain joins TRBV6-5 and TRBJ2-7, with 11 positions matching TRBD2. This receptor was taken from an older man in good health. The material sequenced was blood. CDR3 in DNA: TGTGCCAGCAGACCCCCGGGACTAGCGGCACGAGAGCAGTACTTC. Its translation: CASRPPGLAAREQYF.